The sequence of this TCR beta chain was determined in a study of cytotoxic CD8 clonotypes in ibrutinib-treated CLL. Study summary: The cohort had around 10 relapsed/refractory and fewer than 16 treatment-naive patients, around 18 IGHV unmutated. Study-wide results and limits: Under therapy, public clonotypes either contracted or stayed stable, and they were uncommon. Sampling schedules were unmatched across sustained-remission and progressing patients.

Concerning this clone: Its antigen is currently unknown.

Investigators sought sequencing depths of between 1 in 200,000 and 1 in 1 million T cells. Measured with immunoSEQ multiplex PCR; TCRdb has only the in-frame clones, and not every one. The sample carries about 40,000 clones, 65% to 70% recorded once. This TCR was recovered from a human donor with chronic lymphocytic leukemia. This material consisted of PBMCs, taken at disease progression, from a patient treated with ibrutinib.

The DNA for the CDR3 is TGTGCCAGCAGTTTATTTAGCGATAGCACAGATACGCAGTATTTT. Translated: CASSLFSDSTDTQYF. The rearrangement joins TRBV28 to TRBJ2-3; D possibly corresponds to TRBD2 (5 bases). V shed 1 base and J shed 0 bases, with 8 bases lying between them. The CDR3 runs 15 residues. CDR1 is MDHEN, CDR2 SYDVKM, per germline. The full variable domain, its missing parts supplied by reference TRBV28 and TRBJ2-3, is DVKVTQSSRYLVKRTGEKVFLECVQDMDHENMFWYRQDPGLGLRLIYFSYDVKMKEKGDIPEGYSVSREKKERFSLILESASTNQTSMYLCASSLFSDSTDTQYFGPGTRLTVL.